The present TCR beta chain was sequenced within a study of cytomegalovirus exposure and HLA in healthy donors. Data came from immunoSEQ multiplex PCR; TCRdb stores just in-frame clones and leaves some out. The data contain about 130,000 clones, roughly 89% of them seen just once; the ten biggest clones take up 8% to 9.5%. Study-level points and caveats: High sensitivity and specificity were reportedly achieved when the classifier diagnosed cytomegalovirus status. There were some public TCRs occurring in many donors, but most TCR sequences were rare.

On this clone itself: The antigen remains unidentified.

Looked up from germline, CDR1 is MNHEY and CDR2 is SMNVEV (reference sequence). This CDR3 contains 11 residues. With 6 bases clipped from V and 7 bases from J, the junction kept 2 bases outside the gene matches. The sequencing sample was made of PBMCs. This chain joins TRBV27 and TRBJ2-5, with 7 bases aligning to TRBD2. The TCR was taken from a woman under 30 in good health and CMV-seropositive. This CDR3 reads CASSGGRTQYF. CDR3 coding DNA: TGTGCCAGCAGCGGCGGGAGGACCCAGTACTTC.